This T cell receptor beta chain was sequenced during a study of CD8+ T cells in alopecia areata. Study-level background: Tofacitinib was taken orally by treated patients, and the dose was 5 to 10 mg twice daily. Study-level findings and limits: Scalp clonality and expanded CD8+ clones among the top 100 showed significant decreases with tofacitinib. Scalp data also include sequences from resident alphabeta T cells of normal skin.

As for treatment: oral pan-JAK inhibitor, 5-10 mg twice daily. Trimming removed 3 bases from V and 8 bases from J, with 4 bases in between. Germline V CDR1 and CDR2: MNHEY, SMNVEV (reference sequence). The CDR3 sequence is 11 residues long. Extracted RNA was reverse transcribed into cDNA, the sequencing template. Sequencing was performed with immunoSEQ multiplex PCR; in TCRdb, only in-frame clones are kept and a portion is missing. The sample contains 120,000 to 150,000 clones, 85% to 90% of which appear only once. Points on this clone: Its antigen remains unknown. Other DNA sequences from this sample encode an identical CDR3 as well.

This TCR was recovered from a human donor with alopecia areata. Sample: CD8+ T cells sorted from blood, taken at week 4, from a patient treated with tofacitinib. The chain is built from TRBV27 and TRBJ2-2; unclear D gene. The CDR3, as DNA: TGTGCCAGCAGTTTTGCGGGGGAGCTGTTTTTT. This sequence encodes CASSFAGELFF.